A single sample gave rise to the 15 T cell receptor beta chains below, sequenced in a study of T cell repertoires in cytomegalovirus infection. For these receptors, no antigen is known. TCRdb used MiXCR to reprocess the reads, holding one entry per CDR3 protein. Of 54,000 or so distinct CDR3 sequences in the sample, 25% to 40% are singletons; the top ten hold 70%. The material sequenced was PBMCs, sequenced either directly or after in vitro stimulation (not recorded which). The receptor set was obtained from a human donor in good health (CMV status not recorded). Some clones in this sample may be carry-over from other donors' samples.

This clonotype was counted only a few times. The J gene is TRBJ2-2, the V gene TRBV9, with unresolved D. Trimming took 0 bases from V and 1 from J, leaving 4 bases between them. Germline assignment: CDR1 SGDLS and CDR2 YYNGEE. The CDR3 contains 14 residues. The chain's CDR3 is CASSVGGNTGELFF. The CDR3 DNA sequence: TGTGCCAGCAGCGTAGGGGGGAACACCGGGGAGCTGTTTTTT.

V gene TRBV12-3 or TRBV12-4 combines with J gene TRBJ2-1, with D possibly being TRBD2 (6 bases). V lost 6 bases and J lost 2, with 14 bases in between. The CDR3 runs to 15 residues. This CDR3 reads CASSPGLKAYNEQFF. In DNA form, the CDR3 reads TGTGCCAGCAGCCCAGGACTAAAAGCCTACAATGAGCAGTTCTTC.

CDR3 amino acids: CASSGRDHEKLFF. Written as DNA, the CDR3 is TGTGCCAGCAGCGGAAGGGATCATGAAAAACTGTTTTTT. The chain combines TRBV5-4 with TRBJ1-4; no clear D gene. Trimming pared 4 bases from V and 6 bases from J, leaving 10 bases between. The CDR3 length is 13 residues. Germline V CDR1 and CDR2: SGHNT, YYREEE (reference sequence).

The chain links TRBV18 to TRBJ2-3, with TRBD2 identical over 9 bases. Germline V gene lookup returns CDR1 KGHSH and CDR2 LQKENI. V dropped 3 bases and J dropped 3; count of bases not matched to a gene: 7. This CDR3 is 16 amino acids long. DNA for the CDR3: TGTGCCAGCTCACCTTTAGCGGGGGCGACAACAGATACGCAGTATTTT. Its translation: CASSPLAGATTDTQYF.

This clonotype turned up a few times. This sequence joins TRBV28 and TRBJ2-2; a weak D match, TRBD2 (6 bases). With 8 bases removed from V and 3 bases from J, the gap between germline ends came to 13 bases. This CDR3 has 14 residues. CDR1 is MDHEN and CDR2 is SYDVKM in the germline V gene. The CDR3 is CASLHWGDTGELFF. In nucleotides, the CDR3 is TGTGCCAGCTTGCATTGGGGGGACACCGGGGAGCTGTTTTTT.

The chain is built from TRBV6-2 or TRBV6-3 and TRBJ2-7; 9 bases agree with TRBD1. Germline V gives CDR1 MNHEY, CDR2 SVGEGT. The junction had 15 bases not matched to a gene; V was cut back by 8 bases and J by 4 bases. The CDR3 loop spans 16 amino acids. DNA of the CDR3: TGTGCCAGCCGGGCGATTTCCGGGACAGGGAAATACGAGCAGTACTTC. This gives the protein CASRAISGTGKYEQYF.

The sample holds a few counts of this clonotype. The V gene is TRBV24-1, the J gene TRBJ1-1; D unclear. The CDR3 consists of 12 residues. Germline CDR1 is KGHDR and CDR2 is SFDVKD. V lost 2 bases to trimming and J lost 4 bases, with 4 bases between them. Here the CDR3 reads CATSDWATEAFF. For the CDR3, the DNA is TGTGCCACCAGTGATTGGGCCACTGAAGCTTTCTTT.

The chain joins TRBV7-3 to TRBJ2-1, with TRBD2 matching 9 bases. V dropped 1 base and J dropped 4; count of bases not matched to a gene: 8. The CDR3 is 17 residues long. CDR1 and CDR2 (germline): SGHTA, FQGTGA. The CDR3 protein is CASSLRSTAGGYNEQFF. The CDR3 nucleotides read TGTGCCAGCAGCTTAAGGTCAACGGCGGGGGGGTACAATGAGCAGTTCTTC. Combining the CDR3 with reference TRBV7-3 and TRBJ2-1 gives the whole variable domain GAGVSQTPSNKVTEKGKYVELRCDPISGHTALYWYRQSLGQGPEFLIYFQGTGAADDSGLPNDRFFAVRPEGSVSTLKIQRTERGDSAVYLCASSLRSTAGGYNEQFFGPGTRLTVL.

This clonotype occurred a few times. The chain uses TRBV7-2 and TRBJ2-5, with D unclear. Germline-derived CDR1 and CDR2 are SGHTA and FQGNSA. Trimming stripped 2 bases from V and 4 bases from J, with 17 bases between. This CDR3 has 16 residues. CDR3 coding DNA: TGTGCCAGCAGCTTAAGGCCCACAAAGCTGGGAGAGACCCAGTACTTC. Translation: CASSLRPTKLGETQYF.

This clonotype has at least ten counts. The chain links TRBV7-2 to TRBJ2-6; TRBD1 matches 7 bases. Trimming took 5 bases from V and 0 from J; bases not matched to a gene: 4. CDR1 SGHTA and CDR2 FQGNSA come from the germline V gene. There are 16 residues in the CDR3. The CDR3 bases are TGTGCCAGCAGCCGGGGACAGAGCTCTGGGGCCAACGTCCTGACTTTC. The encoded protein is CASSRGQSSGANVLTF.

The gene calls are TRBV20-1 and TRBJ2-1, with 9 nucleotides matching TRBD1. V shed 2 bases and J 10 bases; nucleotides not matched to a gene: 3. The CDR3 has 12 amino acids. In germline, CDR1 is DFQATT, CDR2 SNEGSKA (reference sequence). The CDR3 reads CSARITGGEQFF. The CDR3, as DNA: TGCAGTGCTAGAATAACAGGGGGCGAGCAGTTCTTC.

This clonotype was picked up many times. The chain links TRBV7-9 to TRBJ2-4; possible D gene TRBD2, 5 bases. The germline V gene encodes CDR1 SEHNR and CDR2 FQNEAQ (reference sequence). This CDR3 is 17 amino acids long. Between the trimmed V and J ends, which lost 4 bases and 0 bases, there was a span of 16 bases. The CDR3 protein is CASSSRGGDLAKNIQYF. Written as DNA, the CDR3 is TGTGCCAGCAGCTCCCGCGGAGGCGACCTAGCCAAAAACATTCAGTACTTC.

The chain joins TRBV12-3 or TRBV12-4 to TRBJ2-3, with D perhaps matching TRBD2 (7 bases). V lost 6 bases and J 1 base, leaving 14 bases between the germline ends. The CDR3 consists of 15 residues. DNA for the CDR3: TGTGCCAGCAGGTCTGCGGGGGCCCGCACAGATACGCAGTATTTT. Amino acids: CASRSAGARTDTQYF.

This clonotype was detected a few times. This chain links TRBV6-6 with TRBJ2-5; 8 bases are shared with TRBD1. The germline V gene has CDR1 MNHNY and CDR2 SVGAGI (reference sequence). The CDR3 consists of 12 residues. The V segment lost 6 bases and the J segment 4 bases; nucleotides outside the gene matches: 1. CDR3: CASSGQGETQYF. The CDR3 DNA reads TGTGCCAGCAGCGGACAGGGAGAGACCCAGTACTTC.

CDR3 bases: TGCAGCGTTGAAGGGCCATCAGGGCCAAACACCGGGGAGCTGTTTTTT. Protein sequence: CSVEGPSGPNTGELFF. The rearrangement joins TRBV29-1 to TRBJ2-2, with D perhaps matching TRBD1 (5 bases). Germline CDR1 and CDR2: SQVTM and ANQGSEA. The CDR3 runs to 16 residues. V was pared by 1 base and J by 2 bases, with 14 bases between.